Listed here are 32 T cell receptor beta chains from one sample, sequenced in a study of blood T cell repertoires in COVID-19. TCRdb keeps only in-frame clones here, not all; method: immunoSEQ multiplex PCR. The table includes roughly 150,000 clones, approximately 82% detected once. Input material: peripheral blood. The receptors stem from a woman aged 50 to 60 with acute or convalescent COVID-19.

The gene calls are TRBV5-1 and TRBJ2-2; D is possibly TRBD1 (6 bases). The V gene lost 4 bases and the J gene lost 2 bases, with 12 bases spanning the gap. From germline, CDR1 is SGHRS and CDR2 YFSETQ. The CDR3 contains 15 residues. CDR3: CASSPGQINTGELFF. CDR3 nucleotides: TGCGCCAGCAGCCCCGGACAGATCAACACCGGGGAGCTGTTTTTT.

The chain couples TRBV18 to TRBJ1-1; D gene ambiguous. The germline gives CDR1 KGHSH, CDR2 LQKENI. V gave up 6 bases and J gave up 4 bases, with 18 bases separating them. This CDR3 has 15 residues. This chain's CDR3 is CASSAEVARSTEAFF. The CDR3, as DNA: TGTGCCAGCTCGGCGGAGGTAGCGAGGTCCACTGAAGCTTTCTTT.

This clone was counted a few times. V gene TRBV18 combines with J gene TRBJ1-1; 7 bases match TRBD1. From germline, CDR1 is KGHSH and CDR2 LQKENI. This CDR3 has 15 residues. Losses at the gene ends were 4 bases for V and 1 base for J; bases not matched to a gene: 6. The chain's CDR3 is CASSQEQGRNTEAFF. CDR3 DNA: TGTGCCAGCTCACAGGAACAGGGGAGGAACACTGAAGCTTTCTTT. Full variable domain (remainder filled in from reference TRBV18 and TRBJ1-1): NAGVMQNPRHLVRRRGQEARLRCSPMKGHSHVYWYRQLPEEGLKFMVYLQKENIIDESGMPKERFSAEFPKEGPSILRIQQVVRGDSAAYFCASSQEQGRNTEAFFGQGTRLTVV.

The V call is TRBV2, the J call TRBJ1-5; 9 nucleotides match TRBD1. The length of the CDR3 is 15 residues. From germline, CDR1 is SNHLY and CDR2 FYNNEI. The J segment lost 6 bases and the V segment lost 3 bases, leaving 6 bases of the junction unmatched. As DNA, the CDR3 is TGTGCCAGCAGTGATTCGACAGGGGGAGTTCAGCCCCAGCATTTT. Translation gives CASSDSTGGVQPQHF.

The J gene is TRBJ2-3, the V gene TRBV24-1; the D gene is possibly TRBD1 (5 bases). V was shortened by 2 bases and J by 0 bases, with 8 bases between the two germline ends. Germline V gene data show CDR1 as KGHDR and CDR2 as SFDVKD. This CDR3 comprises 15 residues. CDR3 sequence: CATSDSTESTDTQYF. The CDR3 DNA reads TGTGCCACCAGTGATTCGACAGAAAGCACAGATACGCAGTATTTT.

In DNA, the CDR3 is TGTGCCAGCGGTTTGGGCCCTGAAGCTTTCTTT. Its protein product is CASGLGPEAFF. V is TRBV6-5 and J is TRBJ1-1; D remains unclear. The germline V and J ends were trimmed by 8 bases and 6 bases, with 10 bases remaining between them. This CDR3 contains 11 residues. The germline CDR1 and CDR2 sequences are MNHEY and SVGAGI.

This CDR3 reads CASSQPLDKWEGGEKLFF. The CDR3 nucleotides are TGCGCCAGCAGCCAACCTCTGGACAAGTGGGAAGGGGGTGAAAAACTGTTTTTT. The V and J genes are TRBV4-3 and TRBJ1-4, with D maybe TRBD1 (6 bases). Between the trimmed V and J ends, which lost 2 bases and 7 bases, there was a span of 23 bases. Germline V gives CDR1 LGHNA, CDR2 YSLEER. The CDR3 consists of 18 residues.

The CDR3: CASSQESQGLIYGYTF. Here the CDR3 DNA reads TGCGCCAGCAGCCAAGAAAGTCAGGGCCTCATTTATGGCTACACCTTC. This chain links TRBV4-3 with TRBJ1-2; D may be TRBD1 (5 bases). The CDR3 sequence is 16 residues long. In germline, CDR1 is LGHNA, CDR2 YSLEER. V was pared by 0 bases and J by 5 bases, with 16 bases between.

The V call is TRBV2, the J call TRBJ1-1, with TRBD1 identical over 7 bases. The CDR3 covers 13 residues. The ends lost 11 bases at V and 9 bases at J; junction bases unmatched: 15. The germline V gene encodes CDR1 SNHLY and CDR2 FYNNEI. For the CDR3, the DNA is TGTGCCTCCTCCGGGACAGATGGGGAGAAAGCTTTCTTT. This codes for CASSGTDGEKAFF.

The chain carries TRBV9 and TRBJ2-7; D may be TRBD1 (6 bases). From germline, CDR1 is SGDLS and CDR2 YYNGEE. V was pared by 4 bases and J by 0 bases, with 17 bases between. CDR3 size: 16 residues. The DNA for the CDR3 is TGTGCCAGCAGCTCGGGCTCGGGACACCTCTCCTACGAGCAGTACTTC. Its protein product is CASSSGSGHLSYEQYF.

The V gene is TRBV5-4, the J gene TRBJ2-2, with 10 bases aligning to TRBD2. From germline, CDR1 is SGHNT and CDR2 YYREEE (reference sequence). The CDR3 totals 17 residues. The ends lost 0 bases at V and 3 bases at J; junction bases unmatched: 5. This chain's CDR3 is CASSLGTSGEYTGELFF. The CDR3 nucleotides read TGTGCCAGCAGCTTGGGTACTAGCGGGGAATACACCGGGGAGCTGTTTTTT.

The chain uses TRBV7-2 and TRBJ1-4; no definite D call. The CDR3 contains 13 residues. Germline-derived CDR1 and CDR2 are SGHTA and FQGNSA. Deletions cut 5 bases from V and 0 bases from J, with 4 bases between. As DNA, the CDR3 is TGTGCCAGCAGCCGAGCAACTAATGAAAAACTGTTTTTT. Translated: CASSRATNEKLFF.

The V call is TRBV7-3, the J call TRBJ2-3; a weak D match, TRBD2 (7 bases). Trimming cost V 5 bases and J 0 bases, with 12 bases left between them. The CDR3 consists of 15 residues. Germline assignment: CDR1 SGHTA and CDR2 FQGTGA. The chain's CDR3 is CASSSGTTSTDTQYF. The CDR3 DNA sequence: TGTGCCAGCAGCAGCGGGACAACCAGCACAGATACGCAGTATTTT.

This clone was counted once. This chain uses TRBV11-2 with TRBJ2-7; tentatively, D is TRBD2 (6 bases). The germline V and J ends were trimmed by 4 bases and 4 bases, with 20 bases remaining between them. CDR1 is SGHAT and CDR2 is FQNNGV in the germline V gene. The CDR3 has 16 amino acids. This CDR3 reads CASSSYSGTSAYEQYF. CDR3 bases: TGTGCCAGCAGCTCTTACTCCGGGACTTCCGCTTACGAGCAGTACTTC.

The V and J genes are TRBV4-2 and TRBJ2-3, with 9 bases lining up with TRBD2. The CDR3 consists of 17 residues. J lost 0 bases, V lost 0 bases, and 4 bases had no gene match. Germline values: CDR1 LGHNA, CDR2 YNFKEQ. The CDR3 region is CASSQERLAGSTDTQYF. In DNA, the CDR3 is TGTGCCAGCAGCCAAGAACGGCTAGCGGGGAGCACAGATACGCAGTATTTT.

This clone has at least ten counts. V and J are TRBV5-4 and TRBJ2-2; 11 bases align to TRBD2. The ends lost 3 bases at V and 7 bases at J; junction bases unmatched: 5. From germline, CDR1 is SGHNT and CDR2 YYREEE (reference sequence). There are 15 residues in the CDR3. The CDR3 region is CASSSGTSGNGELFF. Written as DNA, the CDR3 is TGTGCCAGCAGCTCCGGGACTAGCGGAAACGGGGAGCTGTTTTTT.

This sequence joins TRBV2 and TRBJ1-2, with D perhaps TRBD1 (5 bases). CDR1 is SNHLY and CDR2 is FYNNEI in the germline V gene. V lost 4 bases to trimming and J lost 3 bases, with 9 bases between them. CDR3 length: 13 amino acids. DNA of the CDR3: TGTGCCAGCAGTGGCTCGGGGGACTATGGCTACACCTTC. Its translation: CASSGSGDYGYTF.

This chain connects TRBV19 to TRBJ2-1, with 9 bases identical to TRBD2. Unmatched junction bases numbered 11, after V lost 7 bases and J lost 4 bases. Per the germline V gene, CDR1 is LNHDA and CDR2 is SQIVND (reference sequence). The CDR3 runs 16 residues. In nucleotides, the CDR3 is TGTGCCAGTACAAAACCGGGGCTAGCGGGGTACAATGAGCAGTTCTTC. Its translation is CASTKPGLAGYNEQFF.

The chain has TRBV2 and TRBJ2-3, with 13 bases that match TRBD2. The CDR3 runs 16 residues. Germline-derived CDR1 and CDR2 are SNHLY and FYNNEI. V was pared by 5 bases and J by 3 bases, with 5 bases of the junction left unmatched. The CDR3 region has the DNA TGTGCCAGCAGTCCCGGGACTAGCGGGAAAACAGATACGCAGTATTTT. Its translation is CASSPGTSGKTDTQYF.

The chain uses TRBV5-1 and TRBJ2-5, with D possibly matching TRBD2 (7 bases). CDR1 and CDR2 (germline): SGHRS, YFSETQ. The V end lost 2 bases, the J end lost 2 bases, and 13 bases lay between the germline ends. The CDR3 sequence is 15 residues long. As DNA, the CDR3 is TGCGCCAGCAGCTTTGAAGGGGGAGGGCAAGAGACCCAGTACTTC. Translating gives CASSFEGGGQETQYF.

CDR3 nucleotides: TGTGCCAGCAGTGAACGCGGGGCCGCCCCCTATGGCTACACCTTC. This codes for CASSERGAAPYGYTF. The chain has TRBV6-1 and TRBJ1-2; D might be TRBD1 (5 bases). The germline V gene has CDR1 MNHNS and CDR2 SASEGT. This CDR3 has 15 amino acids. The germline V and J ends were trimmed by 2 bases and 4 bases, with 14 bases remaining between them.

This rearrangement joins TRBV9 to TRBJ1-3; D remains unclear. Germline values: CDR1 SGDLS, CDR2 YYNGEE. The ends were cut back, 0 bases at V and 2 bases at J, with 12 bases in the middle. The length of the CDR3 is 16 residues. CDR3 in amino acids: CASSVGLIGAGNTIYF. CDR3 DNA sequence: TGTGCCAGCAGCGTAGGATTGATCGGTGCTGGAAACACCATATATTTT.

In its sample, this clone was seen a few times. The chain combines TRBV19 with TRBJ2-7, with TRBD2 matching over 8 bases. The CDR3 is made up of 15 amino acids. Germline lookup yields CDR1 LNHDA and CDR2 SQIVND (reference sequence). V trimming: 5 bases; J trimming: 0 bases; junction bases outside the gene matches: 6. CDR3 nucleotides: TGTGCCAGTAGTGCGGTAGCGGGAAGCTCCTACGAGCAGTACTTC. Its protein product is CASSAVAGSSYEQYF.

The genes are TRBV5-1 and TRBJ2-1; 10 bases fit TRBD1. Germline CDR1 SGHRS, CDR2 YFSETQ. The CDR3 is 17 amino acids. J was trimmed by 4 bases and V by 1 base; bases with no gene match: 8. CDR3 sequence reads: CASSLWGTGDPYNEQFF. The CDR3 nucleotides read TGCGCCAGCAGCTTGTGGGGGACAGGGGACCCGTACAATGAGCAGTTCTTC.

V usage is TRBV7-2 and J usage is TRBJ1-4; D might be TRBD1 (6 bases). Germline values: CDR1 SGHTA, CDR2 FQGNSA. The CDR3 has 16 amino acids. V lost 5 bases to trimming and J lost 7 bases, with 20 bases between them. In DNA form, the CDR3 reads TGTGCCAGCAGCCCGAATCCCACAGGGTACGGTGAAAAACTGTTTTTT. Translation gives CASSPNPTGYGEKLFF.

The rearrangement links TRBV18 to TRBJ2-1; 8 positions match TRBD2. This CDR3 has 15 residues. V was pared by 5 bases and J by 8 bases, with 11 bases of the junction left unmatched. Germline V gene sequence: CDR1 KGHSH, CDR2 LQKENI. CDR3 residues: CASSKLPTSGYEQFF. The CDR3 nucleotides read TGTGCCAGCTCAAAGTTACCCACTAGCGGCTATGAGCAGTTCTTC.

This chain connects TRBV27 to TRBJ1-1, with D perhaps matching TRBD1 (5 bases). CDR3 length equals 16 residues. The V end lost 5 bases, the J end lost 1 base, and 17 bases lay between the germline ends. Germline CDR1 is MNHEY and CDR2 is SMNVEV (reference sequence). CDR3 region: CASSKGGASRNTEAFF. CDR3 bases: TGTGCCAGCAGTAAGGGCGGGGCCAGTCGGAACACTGAAGCTTTCTTT.

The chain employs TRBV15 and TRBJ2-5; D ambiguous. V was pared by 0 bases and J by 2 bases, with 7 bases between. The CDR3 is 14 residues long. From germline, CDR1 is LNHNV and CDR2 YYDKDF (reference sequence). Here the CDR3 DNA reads TGTGCCACCAGCAGAGATCGCAGTCAAGAGACCCAGTACTTC. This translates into CATSRDRSQETQYF.

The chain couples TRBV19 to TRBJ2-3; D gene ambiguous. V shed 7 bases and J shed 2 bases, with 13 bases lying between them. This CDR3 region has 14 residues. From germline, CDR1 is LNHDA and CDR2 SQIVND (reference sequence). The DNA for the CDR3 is TGTGCCAGTACCCACGGTAGATTCACAGATACGCAGTATTTT. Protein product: CASTHGRFTDTQYF.

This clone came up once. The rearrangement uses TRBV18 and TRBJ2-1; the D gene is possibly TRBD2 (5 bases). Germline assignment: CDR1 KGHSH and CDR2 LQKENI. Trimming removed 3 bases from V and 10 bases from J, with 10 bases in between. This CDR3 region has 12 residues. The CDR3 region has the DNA TGTGCCAGCTCACCGGATTCGGGAGAGCAGTTCTTC. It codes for CASSPDSGEQFF.

CDR3 DNA: TGTGCCAGCAGCTTGAGTTTTGGGGAGAGCAATCAGCCCCAGCATTTT. Translating it yields CASSLSFGESNQPQHF. The chain is built from TRBV7-2 and TRBJ1-5, with D unresolved. V was cut by 3 bases and J by 1 base, with 13 bases left in between. The CDR3 has 16 residues. Germline lookup yields CDR1 SGHTA and CDR2 FQGNSA.

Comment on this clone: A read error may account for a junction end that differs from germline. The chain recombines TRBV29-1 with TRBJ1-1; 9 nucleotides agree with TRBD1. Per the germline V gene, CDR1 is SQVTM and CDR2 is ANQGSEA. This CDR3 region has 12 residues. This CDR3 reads CSVEKTGGESFF. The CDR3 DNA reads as TGCAGCGTTGAGAAGACAGGGGGTGAATCTTTCTTT.